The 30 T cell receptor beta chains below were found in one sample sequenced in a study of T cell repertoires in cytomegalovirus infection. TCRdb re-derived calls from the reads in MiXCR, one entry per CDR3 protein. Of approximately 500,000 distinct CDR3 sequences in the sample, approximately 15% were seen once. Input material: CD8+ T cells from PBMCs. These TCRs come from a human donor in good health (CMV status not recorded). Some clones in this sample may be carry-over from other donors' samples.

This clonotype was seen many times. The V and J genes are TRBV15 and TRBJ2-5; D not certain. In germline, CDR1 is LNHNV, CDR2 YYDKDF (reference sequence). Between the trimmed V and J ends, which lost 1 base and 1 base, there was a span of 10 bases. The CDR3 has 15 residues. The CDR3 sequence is CATSRAFRAQETQYF. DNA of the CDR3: TGTGCCACCAGCAGAGCGTTCCGGGCCCAAGAGACCCAGTACTTC.

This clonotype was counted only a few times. Here the CDR3 DNA reads TGCAGCGTTGTCACTAGCGGGATTTACGAGCAGTACTTC. It is translated as CSVVTSGIYEQYF. V and J are TRBV29-1 and TRBJ2-7; TRBD2 matches 10 bases. J was trimmed by 4 bases and V by 4 bases; bases with no gene match: 4. This CDR3 spans 13 amino acids. Germline V gives CDR1 SQVTM, CDR2 ANQGSEA.

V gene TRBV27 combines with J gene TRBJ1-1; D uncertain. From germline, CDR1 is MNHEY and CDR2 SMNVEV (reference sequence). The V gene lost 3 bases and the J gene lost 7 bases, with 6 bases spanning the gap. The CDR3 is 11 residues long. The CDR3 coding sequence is TGTGCCAGCAGTTTTGGGCATGAAGCTTTCTTT. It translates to CASSFGHEAFF.

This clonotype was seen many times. CDR3 residues: CASSLFTSGSTDTQYF. Here the CDR3 DNA reads TGTGCCAGCAGCTTATTTACTAGCGGGAGCACAGATACGCAGTATTTT. The chain recombines TRBV7-3 with TRBJ2-3; TRBD2 aligns across 9 bases. CDR1 is SGHTA, CDR2 FQGTGA, per germline. The CDR3 is made up of 16 amino acids. V lost 2 bases, J lost 0 bases, and 3 bases stayed unmatched.

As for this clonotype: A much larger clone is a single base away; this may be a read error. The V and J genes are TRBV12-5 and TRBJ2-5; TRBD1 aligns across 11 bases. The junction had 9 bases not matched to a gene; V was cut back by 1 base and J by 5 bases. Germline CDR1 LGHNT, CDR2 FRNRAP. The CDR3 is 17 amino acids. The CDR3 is CASGLAPGQGVLETQYF. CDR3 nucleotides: TGTGCTAGTGGTTTGGCTCCGGGACAGGGGGTACTGGAGACCCAGTACTTC.

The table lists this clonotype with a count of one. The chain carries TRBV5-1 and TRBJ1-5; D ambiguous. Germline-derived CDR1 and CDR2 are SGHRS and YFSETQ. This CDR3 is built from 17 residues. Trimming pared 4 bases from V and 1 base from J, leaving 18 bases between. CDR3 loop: CASSPGPGVLSNQPQHF. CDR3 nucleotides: TGCGCCAGCAGCCCCGGACCGGGAGTACTCAGCAATCAGCCCCAGCATTTT.

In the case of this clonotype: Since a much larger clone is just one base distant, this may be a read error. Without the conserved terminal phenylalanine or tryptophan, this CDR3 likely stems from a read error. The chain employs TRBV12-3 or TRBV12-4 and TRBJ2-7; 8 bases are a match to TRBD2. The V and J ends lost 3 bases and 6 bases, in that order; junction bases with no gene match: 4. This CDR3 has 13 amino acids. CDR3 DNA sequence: TGTGCCAGCAGTTTGGGACTAGTAGGCGAGCAGTACTTA. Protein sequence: CASSLGLVGEQYL.

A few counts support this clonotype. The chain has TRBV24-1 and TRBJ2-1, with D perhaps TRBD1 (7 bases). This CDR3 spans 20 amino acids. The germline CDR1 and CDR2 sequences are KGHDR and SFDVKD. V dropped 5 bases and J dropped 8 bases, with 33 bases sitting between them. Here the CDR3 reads CATSVGPTGRTGRPTDEQFF. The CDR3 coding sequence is TGTGCCACCAGTGTGGGGCCGACAGGGAGGACGGGACGGCCGACGGATGAGCAGTTCTTC.

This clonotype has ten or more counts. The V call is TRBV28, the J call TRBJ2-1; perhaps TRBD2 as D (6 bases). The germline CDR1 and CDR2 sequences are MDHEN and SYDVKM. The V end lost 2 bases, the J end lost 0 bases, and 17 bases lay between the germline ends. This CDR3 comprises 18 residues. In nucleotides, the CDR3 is TGTGCCAGCAGTTTAAAAGGGGAAGAGACTAGCTCCTACAATGAGCAGTTCTTC. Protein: CASSLKGEETSSYNEQFF.

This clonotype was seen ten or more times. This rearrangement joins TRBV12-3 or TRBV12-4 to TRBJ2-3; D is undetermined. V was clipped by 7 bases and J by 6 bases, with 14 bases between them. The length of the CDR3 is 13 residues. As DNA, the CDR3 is TGTGCCAGCACTTCACCACGCGCGGATACGCAGTATTTT. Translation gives CASTSPRADTQYF.

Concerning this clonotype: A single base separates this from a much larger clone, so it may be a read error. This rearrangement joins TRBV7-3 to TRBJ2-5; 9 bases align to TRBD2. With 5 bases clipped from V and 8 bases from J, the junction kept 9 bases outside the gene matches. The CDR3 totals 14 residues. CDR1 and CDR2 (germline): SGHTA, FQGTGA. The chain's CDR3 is CASSPKSGGITQYF. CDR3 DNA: TGTGCCAGCAGCCCCAAAAGCGGGGGGATAACCCAGTACTTC.

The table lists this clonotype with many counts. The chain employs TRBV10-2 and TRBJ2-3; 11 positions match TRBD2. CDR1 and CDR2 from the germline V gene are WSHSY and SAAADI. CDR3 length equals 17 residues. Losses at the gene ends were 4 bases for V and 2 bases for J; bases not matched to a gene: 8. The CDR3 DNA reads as TGCGCCAGCAGTGTAGAACTAGCGGGGGCCAACACAGATACGCAGTATTTT. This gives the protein CASSVELAGANTDTQYF.

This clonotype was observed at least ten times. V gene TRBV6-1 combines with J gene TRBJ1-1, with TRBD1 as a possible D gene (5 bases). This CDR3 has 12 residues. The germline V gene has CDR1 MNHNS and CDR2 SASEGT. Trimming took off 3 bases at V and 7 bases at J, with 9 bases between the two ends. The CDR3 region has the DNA TGTGCCAGCAGTGATGGGGGGGGTGAAGCTTTCTTT. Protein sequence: CASSDGGGEAFF.

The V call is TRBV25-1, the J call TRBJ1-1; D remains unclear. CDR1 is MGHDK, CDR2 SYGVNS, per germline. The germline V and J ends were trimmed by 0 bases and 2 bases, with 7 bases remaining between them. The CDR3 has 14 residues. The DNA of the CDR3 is TGTGCCAGCAGTGAATATTCGGGTAACACTGAAGCTTTCTTT. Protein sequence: CASSEYSGNTEAFF.

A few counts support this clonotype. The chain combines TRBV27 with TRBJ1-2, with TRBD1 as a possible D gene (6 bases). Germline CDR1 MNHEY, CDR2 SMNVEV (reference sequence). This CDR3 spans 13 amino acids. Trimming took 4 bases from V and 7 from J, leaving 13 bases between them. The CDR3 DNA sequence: TGTGCCAGCAGTTCTTGGACAGACCTTGGCTACACCTTC. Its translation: CASSSWTDLGYTF.

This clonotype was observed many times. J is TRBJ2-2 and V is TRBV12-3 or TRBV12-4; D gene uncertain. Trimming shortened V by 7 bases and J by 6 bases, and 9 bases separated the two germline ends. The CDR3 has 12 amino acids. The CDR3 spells CASTIFAGELFF. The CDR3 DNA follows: TGTGCCAGCACTATATTTGCCGGGGAGCTGTTTTTT.

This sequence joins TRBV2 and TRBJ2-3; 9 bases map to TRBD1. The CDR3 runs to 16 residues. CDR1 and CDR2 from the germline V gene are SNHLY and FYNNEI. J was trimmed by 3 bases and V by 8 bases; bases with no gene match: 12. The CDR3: CASLARRTGVTDTQYF. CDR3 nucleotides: TGTGCCAGCCTGGCGAGGAGGACAGGGGTTACAGATACGCAGTATTTT.

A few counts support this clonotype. The CDR3: CATSREGAPGEKLFF. The CDR3 DNA reads as TGTGCCACCAGCAGAGAGGGGGCGCCGGGCGAAAAACTGTTTTTT. The J gene is TRBJ1-4, the V gene TRBV15, with D possibly matching TRBD1 (6 bases). The CDR3 length is 15 residues. Germline-derived CDR1 and CDR2 are LNHNV and YYDKDF (reference sequence). The ends were cut back, 0 bases at V and 8 bases at J, with 13 bases in the middle.

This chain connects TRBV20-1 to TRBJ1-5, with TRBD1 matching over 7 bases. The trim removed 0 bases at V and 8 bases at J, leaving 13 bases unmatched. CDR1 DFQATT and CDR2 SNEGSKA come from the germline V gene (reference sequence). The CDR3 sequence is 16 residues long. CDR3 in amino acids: CSARDLRQGVIKPQHF. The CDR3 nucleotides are TGCAGTGCTAGAGATCTGAGGCAGGGGGTAATCAAGCCCCAGCATTTT.

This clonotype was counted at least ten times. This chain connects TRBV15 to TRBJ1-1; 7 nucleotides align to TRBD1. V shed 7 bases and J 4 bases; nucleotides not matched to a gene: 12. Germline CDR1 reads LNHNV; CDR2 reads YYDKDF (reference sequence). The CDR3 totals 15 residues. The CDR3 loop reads CATTLGGGGFTEAFF. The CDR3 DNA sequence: TGTGCCACCACCCTGGGAGGAGGGGGCTTCACTGAAGCTTTCTTT. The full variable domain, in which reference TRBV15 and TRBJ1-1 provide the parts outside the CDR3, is DAMVIQNPRYQVTQFGKPVTLSCSQTLNHNVMYWYQQKSSQAPKLLFHYYDKDFNNEADTPDNFQSRRPNTSFCFLDIRSPGLGDTAMYLCATTLGGGGFTEAFFGQGTRLTVV.

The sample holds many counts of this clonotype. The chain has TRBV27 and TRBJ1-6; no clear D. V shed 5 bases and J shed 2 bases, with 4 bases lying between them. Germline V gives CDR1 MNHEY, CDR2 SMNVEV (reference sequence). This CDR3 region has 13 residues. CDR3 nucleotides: TGTGCCAGCAGTGACACCTATAATTCACCCCTCCACTTT. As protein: CASSDTYNSPLHF.

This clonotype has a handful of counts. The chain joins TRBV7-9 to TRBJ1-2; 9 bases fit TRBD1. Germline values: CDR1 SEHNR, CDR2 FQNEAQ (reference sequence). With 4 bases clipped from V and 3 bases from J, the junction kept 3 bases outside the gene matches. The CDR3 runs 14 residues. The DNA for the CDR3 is TGTGCCAGCAGCTGGGGACAGGGAGACTATGGCTACACCTTC. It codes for CASSWGQGDYGYTF.

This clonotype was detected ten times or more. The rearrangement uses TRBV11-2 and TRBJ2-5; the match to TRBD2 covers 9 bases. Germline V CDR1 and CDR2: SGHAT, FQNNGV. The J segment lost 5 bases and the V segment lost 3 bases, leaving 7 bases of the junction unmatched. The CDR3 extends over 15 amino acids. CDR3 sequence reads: CASSFLTSGPETQYF. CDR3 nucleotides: TGTGCCAGCAGCTTCCTAACTAGCGGGCCCGAGACCCAGTACTTC.

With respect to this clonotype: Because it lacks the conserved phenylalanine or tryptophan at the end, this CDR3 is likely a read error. CDR3 amino acids: CASLRTPVVYTY. In nucleotides, the CDR3 is TGTGCCAGCCTTCGTACTCCTGTGGTCTACACCTAC. The chain links TRBV7-4 to TRBJ1-2; D is unresolved. The CDR3 spans 12 residues. V lost 8 bases and J lost 10, with 17 bases in between. Germline CDR1 SGHVT, CDR2 SQSDAQ.

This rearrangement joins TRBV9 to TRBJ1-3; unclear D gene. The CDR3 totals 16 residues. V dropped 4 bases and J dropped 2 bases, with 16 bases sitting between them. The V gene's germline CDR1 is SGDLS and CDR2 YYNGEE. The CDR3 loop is CASSPPSGQAGNTIYF. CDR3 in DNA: TGTGCCAGCAGCCCTCCTAGCGGGCAGGCTGGAAACACCATATATTTT.

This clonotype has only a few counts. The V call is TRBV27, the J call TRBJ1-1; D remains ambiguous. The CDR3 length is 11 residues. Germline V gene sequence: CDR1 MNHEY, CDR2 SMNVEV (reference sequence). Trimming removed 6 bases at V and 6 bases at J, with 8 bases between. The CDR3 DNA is TGTGCCAGCAGCGGAATGGCTGAAGCTTTCTTT. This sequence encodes CASSGMAEAFF.

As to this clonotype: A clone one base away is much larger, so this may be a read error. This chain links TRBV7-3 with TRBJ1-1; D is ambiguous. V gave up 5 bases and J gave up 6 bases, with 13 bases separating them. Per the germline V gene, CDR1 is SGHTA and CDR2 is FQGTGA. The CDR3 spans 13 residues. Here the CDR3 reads CASSRESYSEAFF. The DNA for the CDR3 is TGTGCCAGCAGCAGAGAAAGTTACTCTGAAGCTTTCTTT. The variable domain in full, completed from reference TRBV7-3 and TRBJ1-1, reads GAGVSQTPSNKVTEKGKYVELRCDPISGHTALYWYRQSLGQGPEFLIYFQGTGAADDSGLPNDRFFAVRPEGSVSTLKIQRTERGDSAVYLCASSRESYSEAFFGQGTRLTVV.

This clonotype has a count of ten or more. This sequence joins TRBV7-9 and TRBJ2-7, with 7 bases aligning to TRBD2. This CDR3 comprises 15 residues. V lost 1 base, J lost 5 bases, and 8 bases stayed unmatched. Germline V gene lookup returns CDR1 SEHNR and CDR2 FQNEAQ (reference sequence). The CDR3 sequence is CASSLGAGVTNEQYF. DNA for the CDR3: TGTGCCAGCAGCTTAGGGGCGGGAGTGACAAACGAGCAGTACTTC.

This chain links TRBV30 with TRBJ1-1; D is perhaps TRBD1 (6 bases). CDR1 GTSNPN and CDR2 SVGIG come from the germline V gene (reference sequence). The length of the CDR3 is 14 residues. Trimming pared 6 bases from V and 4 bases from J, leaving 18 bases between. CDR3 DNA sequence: TGTGCCTGCCGGAGAGTGGGGGCGGGCACTGAAGCTTTCTTT. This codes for CACRRVGAGTEAFF.

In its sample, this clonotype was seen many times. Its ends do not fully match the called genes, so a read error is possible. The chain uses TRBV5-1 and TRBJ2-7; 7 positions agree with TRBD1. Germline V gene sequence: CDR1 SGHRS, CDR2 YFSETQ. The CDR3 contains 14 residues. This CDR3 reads CASSLEQGTYEQYF. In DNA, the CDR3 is TGTGCCAGCAGCTTAGAACAGGGGACCTACGAGCAGTACTTC.